Included here is one T cell receptor beta chain sequence, with context. This clonotype occurred many times. Its binding antigen is unknown. No qualities accompany the bases; no much larger clone lies one base away. Inclusive of the bounding cysteine and phenylalanine, the CDR3 is 14 residues long. Solely the CDR3 DNA is kept, with 42 bases framed from the first base. Cut back by 0 bases and 5 bases, the V and J ends lie 9 bases apart. Sequences SGDLS (CDR1) and YYNGEE (CDR2) are obtained from the germline V gene. This sample was included in a study of blood T cells in healthy people across ages (dated by TCRdb to about 2015). In the study overall: In model experiments, roughly one uniquely barcoded TCR beta cDNA molecule per two T cells was captured by template switching. To track age-related changes in TCR beta repertoire diversity, the study relied on deep sequencing normalized with unique cDNA molecular identifiers. Four age groups were formed from the donors: young (average roughly 16 years), middle-aged (around 40), aged (62) and long-lived (more than 75). Donors of different ages were randomly distributed across sequencing lanes to avoid experimental bias. Using the same blood draw, the study looked at two additional independent replicas of 1 million unique cDNA reads for two donors, one aged 18 to 30 and the other aged 80 or older.

General study outcomes and caveats: Bulk unsorted PBMC profiling prevented conclusive comparison of naive and antigen-experienced compartments. Observed TCR beta diversity per million T cells fell roughly linearly with age, and a significant reduction was already apparent by age around 40. A strong correlation was found between observed TCR beta diversity and the percentage of naive T cells measured by flow cytometry. Estimates of total diversity based on one million sequenced T cells were considered lower bounds and underestimates. Because the CMV infection status of the donors was unknown, age-related changes in expanded clonotypes may potentially have been confounded. Compared with the aged group, the long-lived group had more naive CD4+ T cells, fewer expanded clones and increased TCR diversity, suggesting age selection.

Donors were roughly 40 systemically healthy Caucasian individuals from Russia aged roughly 6 to 100 years. Each donor gave 9.5 to 10 milliliters of peripheral blood, drawn into EDTA-treated Vacutainer tubes. PBMCs were isolated by Ficoll-Paque density-gradient centrifugation, with at least 6 million obtained per sample. Trizol reagent was used to extract total RNA from PBMCs, with at least 6 micrograms per sample. The percentages of naive CD45RAhigh/CD27high T cells were determined by flow cytometry on a PBMC aliquot from every donor. Libraries were made using 5' RACE. Sequencing was performed on an Illumina HiSeq 2500. A second roughly 6 to 12 cycle PCR used a sample-barcoded 5' primer and a J-beta primer mix. A unique molecular identifier was introduced onto each TCR beta cDNA molecule by a template-switch 5' adaptor carrying 12 random nucleotides. At least 3 million CDR3-containing paired-end reads were obtained from each sample. All of the RNA was converted into first-strand cDNA using the Mint cDNA synthesis kit, with a TRBC-specific oligonucleotide serving as the primer. All cDNA was treated with uracil-DNA glycosylase and then went through a first 18-cycle PCR with the universal primers M1SS and BC2_uni_R. From the authors' description of their analysis: For normalization, 1 million high-quality reads, each with a distinct molecular identifier, were randomly selected from each sample. Reads sharing molecular identifiers were discarded rather than binned into consensus sequences. MiTCR, set to a Q25 quality threshold and the strictest error-elimination algorithm, was used for CDR3 identification, clonotype clustering and error correction. A nonparametric unseen species model with Euler transformation was used to estimate a lower bound on total TCR beta diversity. TCRdb trimmed public reads at Q25 via fastp, called clones via MiXCR and kept in-frame beta chains. Entries are consolidated by CDR3 protein sequence, retaining the most common genes and DNA. These V and J calls derive from TCRdb rather than the authors' analysis. In this sample the table shows hundreds of thousands of distinct CDR3 sequences, 25% to 35% of which occur a single time. Clones ranked in the top ten supply approximately 15% of the sample.

Sequenced input: blood. This clonotype was sampled from a woman aged 80 or older in good health. Recombination connected TRBV9 to TRBJ2-1; the D gene assignment is ambiguous. The DNA sequence is TGTGCCAGCAGCGTAGTCTCCTTGGACAATGAGCAGTTCTTC. This codes for CASSVVSLDNEQFF.